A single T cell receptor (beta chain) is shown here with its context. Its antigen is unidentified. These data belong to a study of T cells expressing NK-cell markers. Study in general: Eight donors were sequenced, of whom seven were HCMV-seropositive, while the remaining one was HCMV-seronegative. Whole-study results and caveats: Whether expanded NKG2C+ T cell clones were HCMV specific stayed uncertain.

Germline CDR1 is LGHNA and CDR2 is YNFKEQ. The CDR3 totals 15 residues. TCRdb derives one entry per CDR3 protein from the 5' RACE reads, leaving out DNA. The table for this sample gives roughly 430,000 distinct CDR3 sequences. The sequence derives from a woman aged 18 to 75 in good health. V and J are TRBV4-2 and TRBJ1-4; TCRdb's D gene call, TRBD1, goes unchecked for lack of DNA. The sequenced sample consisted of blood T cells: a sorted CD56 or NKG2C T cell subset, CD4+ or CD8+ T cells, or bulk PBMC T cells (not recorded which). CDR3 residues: CASSQEGAGREKLFF.